Listed below are T cell receptor beta chains from one sample, sequenced in a study of beta chain features in type 1 diabetes. Clones were sequenced by immunoSEQ multiplex PCR, and TCRdb holds only the in-frame ones, with some missing. The sample lists 500,000 to 850,000 clones, roughly an eighth seen once, with 0.035% to 0.04% in the top ten. The source material was naive CD4+ T cells from blood. These receptors were taken from a man between 18 and 35 years old with type 1 diabetes. CDR3s include the opening cysteine and the closing phenylalanine or tryptophan. The D gene is left open where the match is weak. For some rows the clone size is stated as once, few or many, or as a class when expanded; others skip it.

few | TRBJ1-2 | TRBV15 | NA | TGTGCCACCAGCAGAGATCCCCAGGGCTACACCTTC | CATSRDPQGYTF
NA | TRBJ2-7 | TRBV18 | NA | TGTGCCAGCTCACGGGACTCCCTCGGTAACGAGCAGTACTTC | CASSRDSLGNEQYF
NA | TRBJ1-1 | TRBV6-5 | NA | TGTGCCAGCAGTTATGGGGATGACGAAGCTTTCTTT | CASSYGDDEAFF
NA | TRBJ2-7 | TRBV5-1 | NA | TGCGCCAGCAGCTCGGAGGTCGGGCAGTACTTC | CASSSEVGQYF
NA | TRBJ2-2 | TRBV7-9 | TRBD1 | TGTGCCAGCAGACGGGGACAGGGACACACCGGGGAGCTGTTTTTT | CASRRGQGHTGELFF
few | TRBJ2-7 | TRBV7-2 | TRBD2 | TGTGCCAGCAGCTGGGGACTACCCAGCTCCTACGAGCAGTACTTC | CASSWGLPSSYEQYF
NA | TRBJ2-3 | TRBV5-1 | NA | TGCGCCAGCAGCCCTCTGGACGGCAGCACAGATACGCAGTATTTT | CASSPLDGSTDTQYF
few | TRBJ2-7 | TRBV6-5 | NA | TGTGCCAGCAGTTACTCGTTCAGCTCCTACGAGCAGTACTTC | CASSYSFSSYEQYF
few | TRBJ1-2 | TRBV7-2 | NA | TGTGCCAGCAGCTTAGTCCGTAAAGTGGATGGCTACACCTTC | CASSLVRKVDGYTF
few | TRBJ2-5 | TRBV9 | NA | TGTGCCAGCAGCGTAGGAGGTCGGAGGGACCAAGAGACCCAGTACTTC | CASSVGGRRDQETQYF
few | TRBJ1-1 | TRBV2 | TRBD1 | TGTGCCAGCAGTGTGAGGGGGCCGAACACTGAAGCTTTCTTT | CASSVRGPNTEAFF
few | TRBJ1-3 | TRBV29-1 | NA | TGCAGCGTGCCCCAAGCGGAGGGAAACACCATATATTTT | CSVPQAEGNTIYF
NA | TRBJ2-3 | TRBV18 | TRBD1 | TGTGCCAGCTCAACCTTTGGACAGGGGAGCACAGATACGCAGTATTTT | CASSTFGQGSTDTQYF
NA | TRBJ2-3 | TRBV5-1 | NA | TGCGCCAGCAGCTTGTCTTGGTACGGGAAAGATACGCAGTATTTT | CASSLSWYGKDTQYF
few | TRBJ2-7 | TRBV15 | TRBD1 | TGTGCCACCAGCCCCCGACAGGGGAGCGAGCAGTACTTC | CATSPRQGSEQYF
few | TRBJ2-2 | TRBV7-9 | TRBD1 | TGTGCCAGCGGGCAGGGGGCGAACACCGGGGAGCTGTTTTTT | CASGQGANTGELFF
NA | TRBJ2-1 | TRBV12-5 | NA | TGTGCTAGTGGTTCCCTGCTACCGGGACTTGTAAACAATGAGCAGTTCTTC | CASGSLLPGLVNNEQFF
NA | TRBJ1-2 | TRBV9 | NA | TGTGCCAGCAGCGTATCCGGGACAACAACCCAGGGCTACACCTTC | CASSVSGTTTQGYTF
few | TRBJ1-2 | TRBV28 | NA | TGTGCCAGTCGAGAGAACTATGGCTACACCTTC | CASRENYGYTF
few | TRBJ2-6 | TRBV5-1 | NA | TGCGCCGAAGGGGTCCCCGGGGCCAACGTCCTGACTTTC | CAEGVPGANVLTF
NA | TRBJ2-5 | TRBV19 | TRBD1 | TGTGCCAGTAGCATCGGACAGGGGGAGTATGAGACCCAGTACTTC | CASSIGQGEYETQYF
NA | TRBJ1-4 | TRBV7-2 | TRBD1 | TGTGCCAGCAGCTCAGGGGGAAGCGAAAAACTGTTTTTT | CASSSGGSEKLFF